This T cell receptor beta chain stems from a study of cytomegalovirus exposure and HLA in healthy donors. Study results and caveats: Among the sequence variants, a highly shared cluster was likely an artifact of sequencing. Rarity marked most TCR sequences, yet some public TCRs occurred in many donors. In vitro experiments confirmed that a few CMV-associated chains were specific for CMV antigens.

The primer mix had 60 Vbeta and 13 Jbeta primers. Here immunoSEQ multiplex PCR was the method, and the copy in TCRdb shows in-frame clones only, minus some. The sample comprises roughly 79,000 clones, about 70% of which are singletons, and about 6% rests with the top ten. This clone was observed a single time. Its specificity is unknown. This CDR3 region has 18 residues. Germline V gives CDR1 SEHNR, CDR2 FQNEAQ (reference sequence). V was clipped by 0 bases and J by 4 bases; unmatched bases: 6. The J gene is TRBJ2-3, the V gene TRBV7-9; the match to TRBD2 covers 14 bases. The material sequenced was PBMCs. The origin of this receptor is a woman aged 50 to 60 in good health and CMV-seropositive. Here the CDR3 reads CASSLAGGLAGVADTQYF. As DNA, the CDR3 is TGTGCCAGCAGCTTAGCTGGGGGACTAGCGGGAGTTGCAGATACGCAGTATTTT.